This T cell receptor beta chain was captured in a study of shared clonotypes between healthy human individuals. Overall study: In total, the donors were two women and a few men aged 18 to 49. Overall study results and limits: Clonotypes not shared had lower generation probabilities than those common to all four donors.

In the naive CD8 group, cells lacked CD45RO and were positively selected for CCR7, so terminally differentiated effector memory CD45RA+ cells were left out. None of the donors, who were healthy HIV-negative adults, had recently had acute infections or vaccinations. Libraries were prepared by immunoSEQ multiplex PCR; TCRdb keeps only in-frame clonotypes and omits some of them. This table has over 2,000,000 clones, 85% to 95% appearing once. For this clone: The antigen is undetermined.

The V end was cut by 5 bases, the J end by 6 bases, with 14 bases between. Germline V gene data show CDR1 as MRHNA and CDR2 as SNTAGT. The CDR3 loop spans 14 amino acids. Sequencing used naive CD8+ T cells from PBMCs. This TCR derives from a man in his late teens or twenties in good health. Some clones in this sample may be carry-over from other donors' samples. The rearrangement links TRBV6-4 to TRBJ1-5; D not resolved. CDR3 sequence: CASSTAEWGQPQHF. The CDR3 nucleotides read TGTGCCAGCAGTACAGCCGAATGGGGTCAGCCCCAGCATTTT.